This record concerns one T cell receptor (beta chain) sequence. The source of the sample is a study of CD8 T cells in Susac syndrome. Controls were healthy donors chosen to match patients in age and sex. Random hexamers served to reverse transcribe about 0.5 to 1 ug RNA. An immunoSEQ multiplex PCR amplified TCR beta CDR3 over 54 Vbeta and 13 Jbeta. Via MiXCR, TCRdb re-called the immunoSEQ multiplex PCR reads, giving one row per CDR3 protein. The sample lists over 80,000 distinct CDR3 sequences, 85% to 95% seen once, with less than 0.35% in the top ten. This clonotype originated in a human donor in good health. The sequenced material came from CD8+ T cells from PBMCs.

CDR3 nucleotide sequence: TGTGCCAGCAGCTTAATCCCCTACGAGCAGTACTTC. Translation: CASSLIPYEQYF. This rearrangement joins TRBV7-9 to TRBJ2-7; D unresolved. The V end was cut by 2 bases, the J end by 2 bases, with 4 bases between. The CDR3 sequence is 12 residues long. From germline, CDR1 is SEHNR and CDR2 FQNEAQ (reference sequence).